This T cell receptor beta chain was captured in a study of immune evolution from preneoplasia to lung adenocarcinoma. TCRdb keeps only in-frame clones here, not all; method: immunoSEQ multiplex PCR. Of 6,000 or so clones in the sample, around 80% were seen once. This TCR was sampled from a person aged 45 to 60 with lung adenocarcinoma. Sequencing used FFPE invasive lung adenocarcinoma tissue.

The CDR3 reads CASSSQGGASTEAFF. The CDR3 DNA is TGTGCCAGCAGTTCCCAGGGGGGCGCGAGCACTGAAGCTTTCTTT. The chain combines TRBV6-5 with TRBJ1-1; the match to TRBD1 covers 7 bases. The CDR3 is 15 residues long. The V segment lost 4 bases and the J segment 4 bases; nucleotides outside the gene matches: 9. Germline assignment: CDR1 MNHEY and CDR2 SVGAGI.